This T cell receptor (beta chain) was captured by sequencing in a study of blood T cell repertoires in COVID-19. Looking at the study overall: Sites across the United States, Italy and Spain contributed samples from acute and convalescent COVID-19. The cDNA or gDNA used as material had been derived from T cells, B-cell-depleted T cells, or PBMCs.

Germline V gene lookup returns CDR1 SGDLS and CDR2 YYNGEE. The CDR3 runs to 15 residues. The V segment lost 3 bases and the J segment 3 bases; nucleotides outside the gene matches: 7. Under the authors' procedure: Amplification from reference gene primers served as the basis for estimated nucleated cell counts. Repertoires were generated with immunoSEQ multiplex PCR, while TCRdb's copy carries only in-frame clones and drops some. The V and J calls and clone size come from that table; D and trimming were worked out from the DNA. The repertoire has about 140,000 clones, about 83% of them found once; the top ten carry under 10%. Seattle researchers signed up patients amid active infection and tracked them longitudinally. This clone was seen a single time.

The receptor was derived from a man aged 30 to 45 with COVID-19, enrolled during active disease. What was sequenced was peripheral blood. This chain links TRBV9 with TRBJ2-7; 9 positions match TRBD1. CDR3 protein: CASSAGTGKVYEQYF. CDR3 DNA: TGTGCCAGCAGCGCAGGGACAGGGAAGGTCTACGAGCAGTACTTC. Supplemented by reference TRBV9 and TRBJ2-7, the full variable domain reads DSGVTQTPKHLITATGQRVTLRCSPRSGDLSVYWYQQSLDQGLQFLIQYYNGEERAKGNILERFSAQQFPDLHSELNLSSLELGDSALYFCASSAGTGKVYEQYFGPGTRLTVT.